The 16 T cell receptor beta chains listed next were all sequenced from one sample in a study of blood T cell repertoires in COVID-19. Profiled with immunoSEQ multiplex PCR; TCRdb holds only in-frame clones, not every one. The sample includes 250,000 to 300,000 clones, around 90% of them seen just once. Sequenced sample: PBMCs or T cells enriched from blood (not recorded which). Receptors originate from a woman aged 40 to 50 with acute COVID-19.

V gene TRBV5-4 combines with J gene TRBJ2-3; D is unresolved. The germline gives CDR1 SGHNT, CDR2 YYREEE (reference sequence). The CDR3 covers 11 residues. Trimming pared 4 bases from V and 3 bases from J, leaving 3 bases between. CDR3 region: CASSATDTQYF. CDR3 sequence (DNA): TGTGCCAGCAGCGCGACAGATACGCAGTATTTT.

The rearrangement uses TRBV6-5 and TRBJ2-1; maybe TRBD1 (5 bases). Trimming took off 10 bases at V and 4 bases at J, with 8 bases between the two ends. Looked up from germline, CDR1 is MNHEY and CDR2 is SVGAGI. The CDR3 is 11 residues long. CDR3 amino acids: CATRQYNEQFF. The DNA of the CDR3 is TGTGCCACTAGACAGTACAATGAGCAGTTCTTC.

V gene TRBV5-1 combines with J gene TRBJ2-5; possibly TRBD1 for D (5 bases). Germline lookup yields CDR1 SGHRS and CDR2 YFSETQ. V lost 3 bases to trimming and J lost 5 bases, with 20 bases between them. This CDR3 comprises 16 residues. This CDR3 is CASSSTQGGVMETQYF. The CDR3 DNA reads TGCGCCAGCAGCTCCACCCAGGGTGGGGTAATGGAGACCCAGTACTTC.

The table lists this clone with a count of one. The J gene is TRBJ1-1, the V gene TRBV5-4; D perhaps matches TRBD1 (6 bases). The CDR3 extends over 17 amino acids. Between the trimmed V and J ends, which lost 4 bases and 5 bases, there was a span of 24 bases. The germline V gene encodes CDR1 SGHNT and CDR2 YYREEE (reference sequence). CDR3 region: CASSPLRGESSSTEAFF. Here the CDR3 DNA reads TGTGCCAGCAGCCCTCTCAGGGGCGAATCATCTAGTACTGAAGCTTTCTTT.

The chain couples TRBV28 to TRBJ2-7; D possibly corresponds to TRBD2 (6 bases). Germline loops: CDR1 MDHEN, CDR2 SYDVKM. The ends were cut back, 8 bases at V and 5 bases at J, with 13 bases in the middle. The length of the CDR3 is 12 residues. CDR3 protein: CASSGGIHEQYF. Written as DNA, the CDR3 is TGTGCCAGCTCCGGCGGGATCCACGAGCAGTACTTC.

The chain has TRBV7-2 and TRBJ1-1; D might be TRBD1 (5 bases). CDR1 is SGHTA and CDR2 is FQGNSA in the germline V gene. The length of the CDR3 is 14 residues. Between the trimmed V and J ends, which lost 1 base and 3 bases, there was a span of 9 bases. As DNA, the CDR3 is TGTGCCAGCAGCTTAGGACAGTCCTACACTGAAGCTTTCTTT. Its translation: CASSLGQSYTEAFF.

Remarks on this clone: At one of its ends the junction is not consistent with the germline gene, which may arise from a read error. The V call is TRBV7-7, the J call TRBJ2-2; 13 nucleotides match TRBD2. The germline V gene encodes CDR1 SSHAT and CDR2 FNYEAQ (reference sequence). There are 15 residues in the CDR3. The CDR3 region is CASSLLAGGNGELFF. CDR3 coding DNA: TGTGCTAGCAGCTTACTAGCGGGAGGGAACGGGGAGCTGTTTTTT.

As to this clone: A read error may produce the germline difference seen at one junction end. This chain joins TRBV28 and TRBJ1-2; D ambiguous. This CDR3 spans 11 amino acids. CDR1 MDHEN and CDR2 SYDVKM come from the germline V gene. The CDR3 region is CASSSNSVTGF. CDR3 in DNA: TGTGCCAGCAGTTCCAACTCGGTGACGGGCTTC.

The gene calls are TRBV28 and TRBJ2-1, with D perhaps matching TRBD1 (5 bases). With 6 bases removed from V and 8 bases from J, the gap between germline ends came to 20 bases. The CDR3 has 15 residues. Per germline, CDR1 MDHEN and CDR2 SYDVKM. The CDR3 region is CASRDDVGRVDEQFF. The CDR3 bases are TGTGCCAGCAGAGACGACGTTGGCAGGGTGGATGAGCAGTTCTTC. Full variable domain (rest looked up from reference TRBV28 and TRBJ2-1): DVKVTQSSRYLVKRTGEKVFLECVQDMDHENMFWYRQDPGLGLRLIYFSYDVKMKEKGDIPEGYSVSREKKERFSLILESASTNQTSMYLCASRDDVGRVDEQFFGPGTRLTVL.

The rearrangement links TRBV3-1 (or the pseudogene TRBV3-2) to TRBJ2-3; 13 bases are shared with TRBD2. The CDR3 consists of 17 residues. The germline gives CDR1 LGHDT, CDR2 YNNKEL (reference sequence). V dropped 4 bases and J dropped 6; count of bases not matched to a gene: 10. CDR3 in amino acids: CASSRDGTSGERDTQYF. The CDR3 DNA reads as TGTGCCAGCAGCCGAGACGGGACTAGCGGGGAAAGGGATACGCAGTATTTT.

The chain couples TRBV18 to TRBJ2-3; tentative D call: TRBD1 (6 bases). This CDR3 has 16 amino acids. The germline V and J ends were trimmed by 0 bases and 2 bases, with 12 bases remaining between them. Germline V gives CDR1 KGHSH, CDR2 LQKENI. The CDR3 DNA follows: TGTGCCAGCTCACCACCAACAGGGTTTTTCACAGATACGCAGTATTTT. It is translated as CASSPPTGFFTDTQYF. Using reference TRBV18 and TRBJ2-3 for the parts outside the CDR3, the full variable domain is NAGVMQNPRHLVRRRGQEARLRCSPMKGHSHVYWYRQLPEEGLKFMVYLQKENIIDESGMPKERFSAEFPKEGPSILRIQQVVRGDSAAYFCASSPPTGFFTDTQYFGPGTRLTVL.

The count of this clone is one. V and J are TRBV5-1 and TRBJ2-7, with a tentative D call TRBD1 (7 bases). The CDR3 loop spans 13 amino acids. Germline CDR1 reads SGHRS; CDR2 reads YFSETQ. Between the trimmed V and J ends, which lost 4 bases and 3 bases, there was a span of 11 bases. CDR3 amino acids: CASSPRGDYEQYF. The CDR3, as DNA: TGCGCCAGCAGCCCCAGGGGGGACTACGAGCAGTACTTC.

This chain links TRBV19 with TRBJ2-3; TRBD1 might be the D (6 bases). Trimming left V 4 bases short and J 2 bases short, with 10 bases between. The CDR3 spans 14 residues. Germline-derived CDR1 and CDR2 are LNHDA and SQIVND (reference sequence). The CDR3 reads CASSNRGSTDTQYF. Here the CDR3 DNA reads TGTGCCAGTAGTAATAGGGGGTCCACAGATACGCAGTATTTT.

This rearrangement joins TRBV2 to TRBJ2-1; D is undetermined. Germline values: CDR1 SNHLY, CDR2 FYNNEI. The V end lost 6 bases, the J end lost 9 bases, and 18 bases lay between the germline ends. The CDR3 has 14 residues. The CDR3 DNA follows: TGTGCCAGCAGAGCGCGGCTTTTTGTAGTTGAGCAGTTCTTC. Translating it yields CASRARLFVVEQFF. Using reference TRBV2 and TRBJ2-1 for the parts outside the CDR3, the full variable domain is EPEVTQTPSHQVTQMGQEVILRCVPISNHLYFYWYRQILGQKVEFLVSFYNNEISEKSEIFDDQFSVERPDGSNFTLKIRSTKLEDSAMYFCASRARLFVVEQFFGPGTRLTVL.

This chain uses TRBV28 with TRBJ2-5; 7 bases fit TRBD1. CDR1 and CDR2 (germline): MDHEN, SYDVKM. V dropped 4 bases and J dropped 5; count of bases not matched to a gene: 7. The CDR3 is made up of 14 amino acids. CDR3 residues: CASSSQGFWETQYF. CDR3 sequence (DNA): TGTGCCAGCAGTTCACAGGGGTTTTGGGAGACCCAGTACTTC.

The J gene is TRBJ1-2, the V gene TRBV7-9; the D is unclear. The CDR3 is 12 amino acids. Germline CDR1 reads SEHNR; CDR2 reads FQNEAQ (reference sequence). Trimming cost V 6 bases and J 5 bases, with 10 bases left between them. CDR3 coding DNA: TGTGCCAGCAGACCGTCGGAGTATGGCTACACCTTC. Residues: CASRPSEYGYTF.